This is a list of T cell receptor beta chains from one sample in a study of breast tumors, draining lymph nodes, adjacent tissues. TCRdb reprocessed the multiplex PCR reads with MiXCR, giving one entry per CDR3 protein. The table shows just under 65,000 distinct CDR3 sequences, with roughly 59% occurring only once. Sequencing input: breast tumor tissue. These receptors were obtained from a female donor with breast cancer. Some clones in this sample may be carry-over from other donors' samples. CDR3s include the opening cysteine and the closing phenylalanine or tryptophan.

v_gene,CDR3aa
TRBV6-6,CASSPADSPLHF
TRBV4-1,CASSQDIVEGYEQYF
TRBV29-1,CSVAADTQYF
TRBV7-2,CASSGWGYQPQHF
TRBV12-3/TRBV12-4,CASSLARTGELFF
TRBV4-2,CASSQDVGQPQHF
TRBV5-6,CASSVFFVQRDEQYF
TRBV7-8,CASSSSRVNEQFF
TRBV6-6,CASSTGLGVGYTF
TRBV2,CASSEGGGTEAFF
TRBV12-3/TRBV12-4,CASSDGGAGYGYTF
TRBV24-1,CATRDVSDEQFF
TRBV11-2,CASSFLLAGGPYQETQYF
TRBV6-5,CASMGDYGYTF
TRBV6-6,CASSSSLRSTNYGYTF
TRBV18,CASSPWSATNEKLFF
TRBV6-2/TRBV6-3,CASSKLGLAGGEGDNEQFF
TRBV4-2,CASSQSAGGLGNIQYF
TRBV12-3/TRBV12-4,CASTSGTGNSPLHF
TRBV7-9,CASSLWGGLAGGNEQYF
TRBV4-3,CASSQLQGLSGNTIYF
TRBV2,CASERVGGYTF
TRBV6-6,CASSTGPGVGNTIYF
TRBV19,CASSMAGPNQPQHF
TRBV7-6,CASSLMTRKEGEQFF